This T cell receptor (beta chain) derives from a study of blood T cells in healthy people across ages. Using a J-beta primer mix together with a sample-barcoded 5' primer, a second PCR was run for about 6 to 11 cycles. TCRdb itself ran the 5' RACE reads through MiXCR, one entry per CDR3 protein. Of hundreds of thousands of distinct CDR3 sequences listed, less than 60% are singletons. The CDR3 is made up of 11 amino acids. CDR1 and CDR2 (germline): DFQATT, SNEGSKA (reference sequence). This TCR derives from a man at least 80 years old in good health. The chain uses TRBV20-1 and TRBJ2-3; tentative D call: TRBD1 (6 bases). The source material was blood. The DNA of the CDR3 is TGCAGGGGCCTAGGGGGAGATACGCAGTATTTT. The encoded protein is CRGLGGDTQYF.